The 2 T cell receptor beta chains below all came from one sample that was sequenced in a study of blood T cell repertoires in COVID-19. Libraries were prepared by immunoSEQ multiplex PCR; TCRdb keeps only in-frame clonotypes and omits some of them. The table records tens of thousands of clones, 80% to 85% of them present only once. The sample consisted of peripheral blood. The origin of the receptors is a woman older than 75 with COVID-19, enrolled during active disease.

The V and J genes are TRBV19 and TRBJ2-2; TRBD2 aligns across 9 bases. This CDR3 has 15 residues. Per germline, CDR1 LNHDA and CDR2 SQIVND (reference sequence). V was clipped by 6 bases and J by 6 bases; unmatched bases: 8. CDR3 residues: CASRNSGRAAGELFF. For the CDR3, the DNA is TGTGCCAGTAGGAATAGCGGGAGAGCCGCCGGGGAGCTGTTTTTT.

The V and J genes are TRBV19 and TRBJ1-2; tentative D call: TRBD1 (6 bases). V was shortened by 4 bases and J by 5 bases, with 11 bases between the two germline ends. The CDR3 extends over 13 amino acids. Per germline, CDR1 LNHDA and CDR2 SQIVND (reference sequence). CDR3 coding DNA: TGTGCCAGTAGTAACCAGGGGCGGTATGGCTACACCTTC. The encoded protein is CASSNQGRYGYTF. The whole variable domain, remainder taken from reference TRBV19 and TRBJ1-2, is DGGITQSPKYLFRKEGQNVTLSCEQNLNHDAMYWYRQDPGQGLRLIYYSQIVNDFQKGDIAEGYSVSREKKESFPLTVTSAQKNPTAFYLCASSNQGRYGYTFGSGTRLTVV.